This T cell receptor beta chain was documented in a study of blood T cell repertoires in COVID-19. CDR3 length: 15 amino acids. The V gene lost 6 bases and the J gene lost 7 bases, with 16 bases spanning the gap. CDR1 and CDR2 (germline): WSHSY, SAAADI. Method: immunoSEQ multiplex PCR; TCRdb's copy keeps in-frame clones and lacks some. The sample contains over 300,000 clones, around 90% of which appear only once. Individuals drawn from around 24 US areas were roughly 18 to 95 years old. V usage is TRBV10-2 and J usage is TRBJ1-6; TRBD1 is a possible D gene (5 bases). Sample: PBMCs or T cells enriched from blood (not recorded which). This sequence was found in a woman younger than 45 who had recovered from COVID-19. DNA of the CDR3: TGCGCCAGCAGGTCGGGGGAAGAGAGAAATTCACCCCTCCACTTT. Translation gives CASRSGEERNSPLHF.